Below, 30 T cell receptor beta chains from the same sample are listed, as sequenced in a study of T cells in localized non-small cell lung cancer. The assay was immunoSEQ multiplex PCR, and TCRdb's table has in-frame clones only and misses some. The table lists some 52,000 clones, roughly 85% of them singletons. The sequenced sample was peripheral blood, obtained before any cancer treatment. These receptors originate from a male donor older than 55 with stage III squamous cell lung carcinoma.

CDR3 sequence (DNA): TGCGCCAGCAGCTACCCGGGGGCAGATACGCAGTATTTT. Its protein is CASSYPGADTQYF. The chain joins TRBV5-1 to TRBJ2-3; a weak D match, TRBD2 (6 bases). Germline lookup yields CDR1 SGHRS and CDR2 YFSETQ. CDR3 length equals 13 residues. V was trimmed by 3 bases and J by 4 bases, leaving 9 bases between them.

This clone was detected a few times. The rearrangement joins TRBV5-6 to TRBJ1-3; possible D gene TRBD1, 5 bases. The CDR3 has 14 amino acids. CDR1 is SGHDT, CDR2 YYEEEE, per germline. Trimming took off 5 bases at V and 2 bases at J, with 11 bases between the two ends. As DNA, the CDR3 is TGTGCCAGCAGGCTCGGGGGTCCTGGAAACACCATATATTTT. As protein: CASRLGGPGNTIYF.

The chain has TRBV7-9 and TRBJ1-6; weak D call: TRBD1 (5 bases). Germline V gene sequence: CDR1 SEHNR, CDR2 FQNEAQ (reference sequence). V shed 2 bases and J shed 7 bases, with 12 bases lying between them. The CDR3 has 15 residues. The CDR3 nucleotides are TGTGCCAGCAGCTTATTCCGGGACGGGAATTCACCCCTCCACTTT. Translated: CASSLFRDGNSPLHF. The complete variable domain, with remaining parts taken from reference TRBV7-9 and TRBJ1-6, reads DTGVSQNPRHKITKRGQNVTFRCDPISEHNRLYWYRQTLGQGPEFLTYFQNEAQLEKSRLLSDRFSAERPKGSFSTLEIQRTEQGDSAMYLCASSLFRDGNSPLHFGNGTRLTVT.

The chain couples TRBV7-2 to TRBJ1-2, with D tentatively TRBD1 (6 bases). The CDR3 is made up of 14 amino acids. V was cut by 5 bases and J by 7 bases, with 17 bases left in between. The germline CDR1 and CDR2 sequences are SGHTA and FQGNSA. The CDR3 loop is CASSQGSGLGGYTF. CDR3 sequence (DNA): TGTGCCAGCAGCCAGGGGAGCGGCCTTGGTGGCTACACCTTC.

The chain's CDR3 is CAWTGSPVEKLFF. The CDR3 DNA is TGTGCCTGGACGGGGTCCCCTGTGGAAAAACTGTTTTTT. The V and J genes are TRBV30 and TRBJ1-4; D is ambiguous. The V end was cut by 4 bases, the J end by 8 bases, with 14 bases between. Per the germline V gene, CDR1 is GTSNPN and CDR2 is SVGIG (reference sequence). This CDR3 is 13 amino acids long.

Only one count was recorded for this clone. The rearrangement joins TRBV9 to TRBJ1-1, with 8 bases identical to TRBD1. V trimming: 3 bases; J trimming: 0 bases; junction bases outside the gene matches: 4. The CDR3 has 15 residues. The germline V gene encodes CDR1 SGDLS and CDR2 YYNGEE. CDR3 DNA: TGTGCCAGCAGCGCCCGACAGGGGATGAACACTGAAGCTTTCTTT. Residues: CASSARQGMNTEAFF.

The chain joins TRBV18 to TRBJ2-1; D may be TRBD2 (6 bases). The CDR3 is 14 amino acids. Trimming shortened V by 3 bases and J by 15 bases, and 21 bases separated the two germline ends. CDR1 and CDR2 (germline): KGHSH, LQKENI. CDR3 amino acids: CASSPTDEAGRRFF. As DNA, the CDR3 is TGTGCCAGCTCACCTACGGACGAGGCAGGGAGGCGGTTCTTC.

The chain links TRBV6-1 to TRBJ2-2; 10 nucleotides line up with TRBD2. CDR3 length: 14 amino acids. Germline CDR1 reads MNHNS; CDR2 reads SASEGT. Losses at the gene ends were 8 bases for V and 3 bases for J; bases not matched to a gene: 3. CDR3 loop: CASQSGRDTGELFF. The CDR3 DNA reads as TGTGCCAGCCAGAGCGGGAGGGACACCGGGGAGCTGTTTTTT.

The CDR3 here is CASSLAVQTTLKTQYF. DNA of the CDR3: TGTGCCAGCAGCTTAGCGGTACAGACCACTTTAAAGACCCAGTACTTC. The chain uses TRBV7-8 and TRBJ2-5; D remains ambiguous. CDR3 length equals 16 residues. Trimming stripped 0 bases from V and 6 bases from J, with 17 bases between. Germline CDR1 and CDR2: SGHVS and FQNEAQ.

The chain couples TRBV30 to TRBJ2-1, with 7 bases identical to TRBD2. With V trimmed by 0 bases and J by 2 bases, 4 bases remained unmatched. CDR3 length equals 15 residues. CDR1 and CDR2 (germline): GTSNPN, SVGIG (reference sequence). The CDR3 nucleotides read TGTGCCTGGAGTGTACCCGGGACTACCTACAATGAGCAGTTCTTC. This translates into CAWSVPGTTYNEQFF.

The chain joins TRBV5-1 to TRBJ1-2; D not resolved. In germline, CDR1 is SGHRS, CDR2 YFSETQ. Trimming shortened V by 0 bases and J by 5 bases, and 17 bases separated the two germline ends. This CDR3 is 16 amino acids long. The CDR3 reads CASSLEPTGKQYGYTF. The CDR3 coding sequence is TGCGCCAGCAGCTTGGAGCCCACTGGAAAACAATATGGCTACACCTTC.

J is TRBJ1-2 and V is TRBV2, with TRBD1 matching 7 bases. The CDR3 contains 14 residues. With V trimmed by 7 bases and J by 8 bases, 13 bases remained unmatched. Germline CDR1 SNHLY, CDR2 FYNNEI. CDR3 bases: TGTGCCAGCACCGAGGCGGGGGCGGGACAGGGCTACACCTTC. Residues: CASTEAGAGQGYTF. Based on the CDR3 plus reference TRBV2 and TRBJ1-2, the full variable domain is EPEVTQTPSHQVTQMGQEVILRCVPISNHLYFYWYRQILGQKVEFLVSFYNNEISEKSEIFDDQFSVERPDGSNFTLKIRSTKLEDSAMYFCASTEAGAGQGYTFGSGTRLTVV.

This sequence joins TRBV27 and TRBJ2-2, with D perhaps TRBD1 (5 bases). This CDR3 has 14 residues. Germline V gene lookup returns CDR1 MNHEY and CDR2 SMNVEV (reference sequence). Deletions cut 5 bases from V and 5 bases from J, with 12 bases between. The CDR3 nucleotides are TGTGCCAGCAGTCTAAGGACACAAACCGGGGAGCTGTTTTTT. It codes for CASSLRTQTGELFF.

The gene calls are TRBV5-4 and TRBJ2-3, with D perhaps matching TRBD1 (6 bases). V shed 2 bases and J shed 5 bases, with 6 bases lying between them. The CDR3 is 12 amino acids. The germline gives CDR1 SGHNT, CDR2 YYREEE (reference sequence). This CDR3 reads CASSLGGDTQYF. DNA of the CDR3: TGTGCCAGCAGCTTAGGGGGAGATACGCAGTATTTT.

As for this clone: The junction does not match germline at one end; this may be a read error. The rearrangement links TRBV5-8 to TRBJ2-3; 8 nucleotides match TRBD2. CDR1 is SGHTS and CDR2 is YDEGEE in the germline V gene. The CDR3 loop spans 16 amino acids. The CDR3 loop is CASRLGVRGGPDTQYF. CDR3 bases: TGTGCCAGCAGGTTGGGGGTCCGGGGGGGCCCAGATACGCAGTATTTT.

A note on this clone: Other DNA sequences in the same sample also yield this CDR3. V is TRBV7-3 and J is TRBJ2-7; 9 nucleotides match TRBD1. The CDR3 spans 14 residues. Germline V CDR1 and CDR2: SGHTA, FQGTGA. V lost 5 bases, J lost 2 bases, and 4 bases stayed unmatched. The CDR3 reads CASSPGTGTYEQYF. The CDR3 DNA is TGTGCCAGCAGCCCGGGGACAGGGACCTACGAGCAGTACTTC.

The chain employs TRBV6-5 and TRBJ2-5; TRBD2 agrees at 7 bases. The ends lost 4 bases at V and 4 bases at J; junction bases unmatched: 12. Germline CDR1 MNHEY, CDR2 SVGAGI. CDR3 length equals 16 residues. Here the CDR3 DNA reads TGTGCCAGCAGTTCTCCGTCTAGCGGACCAGCAGAGACCCAGTACTTC. It is translated as CASSSPSSGPAETQYF.

The V gene is TRBV7-8, the J gene TRBJ2-3; no firm D call. This CDR3 spans 15 amino acids. The V end was cut by 5 bases, the J end by 0 bases, with 12 bases between. Germline loops: CDR1 SGHVS, CDR2 FQNEAQ. The CDR3: CASSPNTLSTDTQYF. Here the CDR3 DNA reads TGTGCCAGCAGCCCAAATACCCTGAGCACAGATACGCAGTATTTT.

This sequence joins TRBV5-1 and TRBJ1-1; TRBD1 agrees at 8 bases. Germline V gene lookup returns CDR1 SGHRS and CDR2 YFSETQ. V was pared by 4 bases and J by 5 bases, with 10 bases of the junction left unmatched. The CDR3 runs 15 residues. CDR3 in amino acids: CASSRQTGARTEAFF. CDR3 DNA: TGCGCCAGCAGCCGTCAGACAGGGGCGAGGACTGAAGCTTTCTTT.

V is TRBV6-4 and J is TRBJ1-1; tentative D call: TRBD1 (6 bases). V was clipped by 3 bases and J by 1 base, with 12 bases between them. The CDR3 length is 15 residues. CDR1 and CDR2 from the germline V gene are MRHNA and SNTAGT. The CDR3 coding sequence is TGTGCCAGCAGTGAGAGGGGGGGGTGGAACACTGAAGCTTTCTTT. Its protein is CASSERGGWNTEAFF.

This sequence joins TRBV11-2 and TRBJ2-7; D is undetermined. Germline CDR1 reads SGHAT; CDR2 reads FQNNGV. V was cut by 5 bases and J by 0 bases, with 11 bases left in between. The CDR3 is 14 residues long. Here the CDR3 DNA reads TGTGCCAGCAGCCGAGGCCCGAACTCCTACGAGCAGTACTTC. Amino acid sequence: CASSRGPNSYEQYF.

The chain combines TRBV15 with TRBJ1-2; possibly TRBD1 for D (6 bases). The germline V gene encodes CDR1 LNHNV and CDR2 YYDKDF (reference sequence). V lost 1 base and J lost 4, with 16 bases in between. The CDR3 is 16 residues long. The CDR3 DNA reads as TGTGCCACCAGCAGAGGCCGGGACACAGACATCTATGGCTACACCTTC. Translation: CATSRGRDTDIYGYTF.

The table lists this clone with a count of one. The rearrangement joins TRBV30 to TRBJ1-4; D call uncertain. The germline V gene encodes CDR1 GTSNPN and CDR2 SVGIG (reference sequence). The CDR3 loop spans 14 amino acids. Trimming removed 5 bases at V and 2 bases at J, with 12 bases between. CDR3 loop: CAWRRGFTNEKLFF. The CDR3 DNA reads as TGTGCCTGGCGGCGTGGATTCACTAATGAAAAACTGTTTTTT.

The chain couples TRBV27 to TRBJ1-2, with 8 bases identical to TRBD1. The CDR3 spans 15 residues. The germline V gene encodes CDR1 MNHEY and CDR2 SMNVEV (reference sequence). The V gene end was trimmed by 5 bases and the J gene end by 7 bases; junction bases not matched to a gene: 12. The CDR3 loop is CASSTRQGMVGGYTF. In DNA form, the CDR3 reads TGTGCCAGCAGTACAAGACAGGGGATGGTGGGTGGCTACACCTTC.

The chain employs TRBV2 and TRBJ2-1; D may match TRBD1 or TRBD2 (5 bases each). The CDR3 has 17 residues. From germline, CDR1 is SNHLY and CDR2 FYNNEI. Deletions cut 1 base from V and 0 bases from J, with 13 bases between. For the CDR3, the DNA is TGTGCCAGCAGTGAAGTAGGGACCCCGAGCTCCTACAATGAGCAGTTCTTC. Its protein product is CASSEVGTPSSYNEQFF.

The CDR3, as DNA: TGTGCCTGGAGTCGGACAGAAGGGCGCCTCCACTTT. Translation gives CAWSRTEGRLHF. The V and J genes are TRBV30 and TRBJ1-6, with D perhaps matching TRBD1 (6 bases). With 2 bases removed from V and 15 bases from J, the gap between germline ends came to 14 bases. This CDR3 contains 12 residues. Germline V gives CDR1 GTSNPN, CDR2 SVGIG (reference sequence). Together with reference TRBV30 and TRBJ1-6, the CDR3 gives the full variable domain: SQTIHQWPATLVQPVGSPLSLECTVEGTSNPNLYWYRQAAGRGLQLLFYSVGIGQISSEVPQNLSASRPQDRQFILSSKKLLLSDSGFYLCAWSRTEGRLHFGNGTRLTVT.

The chain combines TRBV7-9 with TRBJ2-3; 9 bases are shared with TRBD2. V shed 4 bases and J 2 bases; nucleotides not matched to a gene: 7. From germline, CDR1 is SEHNR and CDR2 FQNEAQ (reference sequence). The CDR3 consists of 16 residues. The CDR3 reads CASSSMTSGYTDTQYF. DNA of the CDR3: TGTGCCAGCAGCTCAATGACTAGCGGCTACACAGATACGCAGTATTTT. Full variable domain (outside the CDR3, taken from reference TRBV7-9 and TRBJ2-3): DTGVSQNPRHKITKRGQNVTFRCDPISEHNRLYWYRQTLGQGPEFLTYFQNEAQLEKSRLLSDRFSAERPKGSFSTLEIQRTEQGDSAMYLCASSSMTSGYTDTQYFGPGTRLTVL.

The chain combines TRBV29-1 with TRBJ2-3; 7 nucleotides agree with TRBD2. The CDR3 consists of 14 residues. V was clipped by 4 bases and J by 2 bases; unmatched bases: 6. Per germline, CDR1 SQVTM and CDR2 ANQGSEA. CDR3 residues: CSVVRTRNTDTQYF. CDR3 bases: TGCAGCGTTGTTAGGACTAGAAACACAGATACGCAGTATTTT.

V is TRBV30 and J is TRBJ2-7, with a weak D call TRBD2 (5 bases). The CDR3 has 13 amino acids. Deletions cut 1 base from V and 5 bases from J, with 12 bases between. Germline CDR1 is GTSNPN and CDR2 is SVGIG (reference sequence). The CDR3: CAWSARTHHEQYF. In nucleotides, the CDR3 is TGTGCCTGGAGTGCCCGGACTCACCACGAGCAGTACTTC.

The chain employs TRBV9 and TRBJ2-1; 9 nucleotides agree with TRBD1. The V and J ends lost 3 bases and 7 bases, in that order; junction bases with no gene match: 8. There are 15 residues in the CDR3. Germline-derived CDR1 and CDR2 are SGDLS and YYNGEE. CDR3 in amino acids: CASSEKRQGGNEQFF. DNA of the CDR3: TGTGCCAGCAGCGAGAAGCGACAGGGGGGAAATGAGCAGTTCTTC. The full variable domain, completed using reference TRBV9 and TRBJ2-1, is DSGVTQTPKHLITATGQRVTLRCSPRSGDLSVYWYQQSLDQGLQFLIQYYNGEERAKGNILERFSAQQFPDLHSELNLSSLELGDSALYFCASSEKRQGGNEQFFGPGTRLTVL.